This T cell receptor (beta chain) was captured by sequencing in a study of blood T cell repertoires in COVID-19. About the research overall: Sample material is recorded as cDNA or gDNA derived from T cells, B-cell-depleted T cells, or PBMCs.

Profiled with immunoSEQ multiplex PCR; TCRdb holds only in-frame clones, not every one. There are 100,000 to 150,000 clones in the sample; 75% to 90% occur only once, and around 3% lies in the top ten. This CDR3 is built from 14 residues. Germline CDR1 and CDR2: MNHEY and SVGAGI. Trimming shortened V by 8 bases and J by 2 bases, and 14 bases separated the two germline ends. This receptor was identified in a woman of 80 years or more with COVID-19, enrolled during active disease. What was sequenced was peripheral blood. The chain uses TRBV6-5 and TRBJ2-3; D unresolved. The CDR3 protein is CASRTAAATDTQYF. DNA for the CDR3: TGTGCCAGCCGCACAGCCGCAGCCACAGATACGCAGTATTTT.